This TCR beta chain is drawn from a study of CD8 T cells in Susac syndrome. The CD8+ and CD4+ T cells were isolated magnetically using a negative isolation approach, whereas the TEMRA cells were enriched by FACS. The authors reverse transcribed roughly 0.5 to 1 ug RNA with random hexamers. Multiplex immunoSEQ PCR targeted 54 Vbeta and 13 Jbeta TCR beta segments. TCRdb re-called the immunoSEQ multiplex PCR reads through MiXCR, storing one row per CDR3 protein. The sample has 150,000 to 250,000 distinct CDR3 sequences, about 95% seen once. Trimming left V 4 bases short and J 0 bases short, with 7 bases between. CDR3 length equals 13 residues. Looked up from germline, CDR1 is KGHSH and CDR2 is LQKENI.

Sequenced material: CD4+ T cells from PBMCs. The sequence derives from a human donor with multiple sclerosis. The V gene is TRBV18, the J gene TRBJ2-7, with no clear D. CDR3 amino acids: CASSRASSYEQYF. In nucleotides, the CDR3 is TGTGCCAGCTCACGGGCTTCCTCCTACGAGCAGTACTTC.